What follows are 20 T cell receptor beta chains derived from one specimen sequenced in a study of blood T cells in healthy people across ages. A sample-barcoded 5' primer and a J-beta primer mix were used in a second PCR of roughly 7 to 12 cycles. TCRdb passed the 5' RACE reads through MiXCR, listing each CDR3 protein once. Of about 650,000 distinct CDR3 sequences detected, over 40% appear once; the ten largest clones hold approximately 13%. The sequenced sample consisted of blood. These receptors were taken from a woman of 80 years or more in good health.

CDR3 bases: TGTGCCAGCAGAAAGGGGACTACCATCGAGCAGTACTTC. This codes for CASRKGTTIEQYF. J is TRBJ2-7 and V is TRBV12-3 or TRBV12-4; 7 bases line up with TRBD2. With V trimmed by 6 bases and J by 6 bases, 8 bases remained unmatched. This CDR3 spans 13 amino acids.

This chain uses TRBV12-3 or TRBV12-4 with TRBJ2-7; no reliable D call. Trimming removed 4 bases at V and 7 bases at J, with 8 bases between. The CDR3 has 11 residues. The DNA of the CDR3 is TGTGCCAGCAGTTCGCCCAGTGAGCAGTACTTC. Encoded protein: CASSSPSEQYF.

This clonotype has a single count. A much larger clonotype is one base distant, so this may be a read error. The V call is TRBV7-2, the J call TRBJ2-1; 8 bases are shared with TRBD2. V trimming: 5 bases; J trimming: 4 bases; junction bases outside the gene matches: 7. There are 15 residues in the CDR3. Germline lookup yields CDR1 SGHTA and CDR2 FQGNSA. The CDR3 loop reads CASSLSGTGYNEQFF. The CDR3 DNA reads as TGTGCCAGCAGCCTTAGCGGGACGGGTTACAATGAGCAGTTCTTC.

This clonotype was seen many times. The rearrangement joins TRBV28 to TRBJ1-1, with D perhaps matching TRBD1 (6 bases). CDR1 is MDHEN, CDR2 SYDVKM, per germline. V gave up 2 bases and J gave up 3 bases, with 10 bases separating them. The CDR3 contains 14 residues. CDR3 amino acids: CASSLHGQYTEAFF. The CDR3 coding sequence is TGTGCCAGCAGTTTACACGGACAGTACACTGAAGCTTTCTTT.

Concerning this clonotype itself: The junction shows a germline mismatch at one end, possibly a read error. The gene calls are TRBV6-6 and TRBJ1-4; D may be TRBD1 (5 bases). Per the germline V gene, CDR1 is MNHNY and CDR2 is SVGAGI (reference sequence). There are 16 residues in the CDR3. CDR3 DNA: TGTGCCGGCAGACTGGGGCAGGGAGTAACTAATGAAAAACTGTTTTTT. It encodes CAGRLGQGVTNEKLFF.

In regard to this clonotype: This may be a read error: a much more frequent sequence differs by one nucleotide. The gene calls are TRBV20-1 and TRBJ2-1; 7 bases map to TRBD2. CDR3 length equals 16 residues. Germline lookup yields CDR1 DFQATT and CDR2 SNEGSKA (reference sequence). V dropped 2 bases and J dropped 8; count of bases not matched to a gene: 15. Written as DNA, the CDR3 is TGCAGTGCTAGACATGGGAGGGGTCGAAGGTACGATGAGCAGTTCTTC. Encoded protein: CSARHGRGRRYDEQFF.

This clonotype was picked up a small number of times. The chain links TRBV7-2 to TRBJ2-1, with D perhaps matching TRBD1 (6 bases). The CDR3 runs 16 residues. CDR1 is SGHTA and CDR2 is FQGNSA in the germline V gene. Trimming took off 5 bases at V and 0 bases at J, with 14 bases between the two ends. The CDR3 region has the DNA TGTGCCAGCAGCGATACAGGGTTCTCCTCCTACAATGAGCAGTTCTTC. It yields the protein CASSDTGFSSYNEQFF.

The CDR3 is CASSPPGLEQFF. For the CDR3, the DNA is TGTGCCAGCAGCCCCCCGGGACTAGAGCAGTTCTTC. V usage is TRBV7-2 and J usage is TRBJ2-1, with 7 positions matching TRBD2. Germline assignment: CDR1 SGHTA and CDR2 FQGNSA. This CDR3 has 12 amino acids. Trimming cost V 5 bases and J 10 bases; bases outside gene matches: 5. The whole variable domain, filled in from reference TRBV7-2 and TRBJ2-1, reads GAGVSQSPSNKVTEKGKDVELRCDPISGHTALYWYRQSLGQGLEFLIYFQGNSAPDKSGLPSDRFSAERTGGSVSTLTIQRTQQEDSAVYLCASSPPGLEQFFGPGTRLTVL.

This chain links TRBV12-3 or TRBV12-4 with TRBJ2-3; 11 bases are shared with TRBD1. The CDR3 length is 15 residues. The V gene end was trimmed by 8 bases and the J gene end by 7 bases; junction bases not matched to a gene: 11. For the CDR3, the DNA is TGTGCCAGCGGCAAAGGGACAGGGGGATCCAATACGCAGTATTTT. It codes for CASGKGTGGSNTQYF.

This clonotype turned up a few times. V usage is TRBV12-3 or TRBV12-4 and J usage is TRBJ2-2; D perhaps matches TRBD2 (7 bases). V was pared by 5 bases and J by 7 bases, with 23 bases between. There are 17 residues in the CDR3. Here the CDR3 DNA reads TGTGCCAGCAGTCTGGAGCAGGGGACTACGACGGTCGGGGAGCTGTTTTTT. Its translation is CASSLEQGTTTVGELFF.

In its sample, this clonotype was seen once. CDR3 residues: CASSVESVLNEQFF. CDR3 DNA sequence: TGTGCCAGCAGCGTAGAGTCTGTGCTCAATGAGCAGTTCTTC. This sequence joins TRBV9 and TRBJ2-1; no reliable D call. CDR1 SGDLS and CDR2 YYNGEE come from the germline V gene. V lost 0 bases to trimming and J lost 6 bases, with 10 bases between them. CDR3 length: 14 amino acids.

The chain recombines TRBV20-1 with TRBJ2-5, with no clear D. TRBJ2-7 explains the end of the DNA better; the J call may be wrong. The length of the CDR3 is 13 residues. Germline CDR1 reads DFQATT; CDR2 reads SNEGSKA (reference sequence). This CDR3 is CSAPWTSTHEQYF. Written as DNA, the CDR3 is TGCAGTGCTCCTTGGACGAGTACCCACGAGCAGTACTTC.

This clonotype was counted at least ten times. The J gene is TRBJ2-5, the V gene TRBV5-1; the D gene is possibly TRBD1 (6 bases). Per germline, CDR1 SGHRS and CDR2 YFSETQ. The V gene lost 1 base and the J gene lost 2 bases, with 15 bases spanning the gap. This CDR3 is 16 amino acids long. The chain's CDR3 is CASSLRTRTEQETQYF. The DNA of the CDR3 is TGCGCCAGCAGCTTGCGTACCCGGACAGAACAAGAGACCCAGTACTTC.

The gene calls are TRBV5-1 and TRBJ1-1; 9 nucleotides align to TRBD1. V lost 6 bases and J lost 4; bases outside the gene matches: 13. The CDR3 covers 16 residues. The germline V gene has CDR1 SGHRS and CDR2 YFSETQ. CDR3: CASNTQGAGVGTEAFF. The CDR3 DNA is TGCGCCAGCAACACACAGGGGGCAGGTGTGGGCACTGAAGCTTTCTTT.

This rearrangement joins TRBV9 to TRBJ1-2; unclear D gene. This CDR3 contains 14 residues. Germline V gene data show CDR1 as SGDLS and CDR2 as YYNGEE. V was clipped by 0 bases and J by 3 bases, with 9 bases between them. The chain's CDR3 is CASSVDVNYYGYTF. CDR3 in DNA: TGTGCCAGCAGCGTAGACGTCAACTACTATGGCTACACCTTC.

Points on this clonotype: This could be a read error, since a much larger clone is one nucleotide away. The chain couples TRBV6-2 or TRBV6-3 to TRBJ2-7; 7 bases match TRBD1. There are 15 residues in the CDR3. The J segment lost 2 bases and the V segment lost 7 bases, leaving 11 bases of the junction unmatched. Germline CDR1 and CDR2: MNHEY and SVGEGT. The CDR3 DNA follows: TGTGCCAGCATCTCATCCGGGACAGAGGCCTACGAGCAGTACTTC. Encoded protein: CASISSGTEAYEQYF.

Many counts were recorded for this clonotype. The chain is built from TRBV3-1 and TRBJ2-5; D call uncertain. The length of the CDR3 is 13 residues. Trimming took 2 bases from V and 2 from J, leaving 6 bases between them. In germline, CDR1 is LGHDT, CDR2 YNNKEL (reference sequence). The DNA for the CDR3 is TGTGCCAGCAGCCAAATGGTTCAAGAGACCCAGTACTTC. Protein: CASSQMVQETQYF.

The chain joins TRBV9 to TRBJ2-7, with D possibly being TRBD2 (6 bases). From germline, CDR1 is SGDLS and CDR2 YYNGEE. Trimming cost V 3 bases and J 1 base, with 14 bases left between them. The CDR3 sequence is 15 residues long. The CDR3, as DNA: TGTGCCAGCAGCGCTCAAGCGGGCAGATCCTACGAGCAGTACTTC. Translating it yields CASSAQAGRSYEQYF.

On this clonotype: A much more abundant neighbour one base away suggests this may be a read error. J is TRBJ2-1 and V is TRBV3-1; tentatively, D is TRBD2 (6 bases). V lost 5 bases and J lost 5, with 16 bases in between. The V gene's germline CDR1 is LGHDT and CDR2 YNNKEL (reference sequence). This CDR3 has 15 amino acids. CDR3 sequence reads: CASSFSGTGNNEQFF. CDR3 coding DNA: TGTGCCAGCAGCTTCTCCGGGACTGGCAACAATGAGCAGTTCTTC.

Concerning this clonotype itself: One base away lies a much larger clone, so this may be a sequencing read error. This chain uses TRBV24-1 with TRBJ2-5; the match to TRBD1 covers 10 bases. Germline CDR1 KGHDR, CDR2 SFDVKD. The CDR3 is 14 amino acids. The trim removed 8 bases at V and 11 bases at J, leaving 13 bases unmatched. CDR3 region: CATKDRTGGNEQYF. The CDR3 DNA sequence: TGTGCCACCAAGGATCGGACAGGGGGTAATGAGCAGTACTTC.